The clone carrying this T cell receptor (beta chain) was counted only a few times. The data were taken from a study of human T cells and chemical hapten exposure. As for time point: healthy volunteer bleed at 2 weeks. Sequencing started from total RNA isolated from unfractionated whole blood. V was trimmed by 0 bases and J by 4 bases, leaving 10 bases between them. The CDR3 runs to 14 residues. Germline V gives CDR1 SGHRS, CDR2 YFSETQ. A single record per CDR3 protein comes from TCRdb applying MiXCR to the RACE reads. This sample has roughly 130,000 distinct CDR3 sequences; approximately 8.3% occur once, and the top ten carry about 1.8%.

Sequenced: whole blood. The source is a male donor in good health. Some clones in this sample may be carry-over from other donors' samples. V is TRBV5-1 and J is TRBJ1-2; D is ambiguous. CDR3 coding DNA: TGCGCCAGCAGCTTGGAGGGAGCCCTCTATGGCTACACCTTC. Amino acids: CASSLEGALYGYTF.